Below are 12 T cell receptor beta chains sequenced from a single sample in a study of shared clonotypes between healthy human individuals. The protocol was immunoSEQ multiplex PCR, while the TCRdb copy is restricted to in-frame clones and leaves out a portion. The sample gives about 2.4 million clones, roughly 93% of which show up once; roughly 0.36% is in the top ten. The specimen was naive CD4+ T cells from PBMCs. Subset denoted: CD45RA+ positively selected. These receptors all come from a man between 18 and 29 years old in good health. Some clones in this sample may be carry-over from other donors' samples.

The V gene is TRBV9, the J gene TRBJ1-3, with unresolved D. V lost 3 bases, J lost 3 bases, and 10 bases lay in between. Germline values: CDR1 SGDLS, CDR2 YYNGEE. The CDR3 consists of 14 residues. Written as DNA, the CDR3 is TGTGCCAGCAGCGCCCCAGGATTTGGAAACACCATATATTTT. It specifies CASSAPGFGNTIYF.

Of note for this clone: This sample also contains other DNA sequences that code for the same CDR3. This chain uses TRBV7-9 with TRBJ2-5, with TRBD1 matching over 7 bases. Germline V lookup: CDR1 SEHNR, CDR2 FQNEAQ (reference sequence). The CDR3 has 14 amino acids. The V and J ends lost 2 bases and 5 bases, in that order; junction bases with no gene match: 5. CDR3 coding DNA: TGTGCCAGCAGCTTAAGGACAGGCGTGGAGACCCAGTACTTC. It encodes CASSLRTGVETQYF.

On this clone: Other DNA sequences within the sample encode an identical CDR3. The chain carries TRBV7-9 and TRBJ1-1, with 8 bases that match TRBD1. Trimming at V came to 5 bases and at J to 0 bases, leaving 2 bases not matched to a gene. The CDR3 totals 14 residues. Germline loops: CDR1 SEHNR, CDR2 FQNEAQ (reference sequence). CDR3 coding DNA: TGTGCCAGCAGCCCAGGGGGCTTGAACACTGAAGCTTTCTTT. This encodes CASSPGGLNTEAFF.

A few counts support this clone. This chain links TRBV5-6 with TRBJ1-2, with 8 nucleotides matching TRBD1. CDR1 is SGHDT and CDR2 is YYEEEE in the germline V gene. Trimming at V came to 3 bases and at J to 8 bases, leaving 6 bases not matched to a gene. This CDR3 has 13 residues. The CDR3 loop is CASSSGGWGGYTF. The CDR3 DNA reads as TGTGCCAGCAGCTCAGGGGGCTGGGGAGGCTACACCTTC.

V is TRBV7-2 and J is TRBJ1-2; D possibly corresponds to TRBD1 (5 bases). CDR3 length: 14 amino acids. From germline, CDR1 is SGHTA and CDR2 FQGNSA. The ends were cut back, 1 base at V and 8 bases at J, with 14 bases in the middle. DNA for the CDR3: TGTGCCAGCAGCTTAGGTACAGGCGGGACGGGCTACACCTTC. This gives the protein CASSLGTGGTGYTF.

The chain carries TRBV7-2 and TRBJ1-2; 7 nucleotides line up with TRBD1. The CDR3 length is 13 residues. Per germline, CDR1 SGHTA and CDR2 FQGNSA. V lost 5 bases and J lost 8; bases outside the gene matches: 8. The CDR3 here is CASSPGAGGGYTF. CDR3 coding DNA: TGTGCCAGCAGCCCCGGTGCAGGGGGAGGCTACACCTTC.

This chain links TRBV5-1 with TRBJ2-2; a possible D gene is TRBD1 (5 bases). CDR1 and CDR2 (germline): SGHRS, YFSETQ. CDR3 length: 16 amino acids. Trimming removed 0 bases from V and 7 bases from J, with 16 bases in between. In DNA, the CDR3 is TGCGCCAGCAGCTTGGTGTCGCAGGGATTGAACGGGGAGCTGTTTTTT. Translated: CASSLVSQGLNGELFF.

The gene calls are TRBV9 and TRBJ2-3; D possibly corresponds to TRBD2 (7 bases). V lost 4 bases and J lost 9, with 15 bases in between. The CDR3 is made up of 13 amino acids. Germline V gene data show CDR1 as SGDLS and CDR2 as YYNGEE. The CDR3 is CASSRGAGDTQYF. CDR3 DNA: TGTGCCAGCAGCCGGGGGGCAGGGGACACGCAGTATTTT.

The gene calls are TRBV4-2 and TRBJ2-7; 9 positions agree with TRBD1. Germline CDR1 and CDR2: LGHNA and YNFKEQ. Unmatched junction bases numbered 6, after V lost 1 base and J lost 2 bases. This CDR3 is 16 amino acids long. The CDR3 nucleotides are TGTGCCAGCAGCCAAGTAACAGGGGGCAGCACCTACGAGCAGTACTTC. Its protein is CASSQVTGGSTYEQYF.

The genes are TRBV4-1 and TRBJ2-7; D perhaps matches TRBD2 (6 bases). The germline V gene encodes CDR1 MGHRA and CDR2 YSYEKL. Trimming stripped 1 base from V and 0 bases from J, with 13 bases between. The CDR3 consists of 16 residues. This CDR3 is CASSQVPGSSSYEQYF. The CDR3 bases are TGCGCCAGCAGCCAAGTACCCGGGAGCAGCTCCTACGAGCAGTACTTC.

About this clone itself: Other DNA variants within this sample encode the same CDR3. This chain links TRBV5-1 with TRBJ2-3, with TRBD1 identical over 9 bases. V gave up 5 bases and J gave up 1 base; unmatched junction bases: 8. The length of the CDR3 is 16 residues. Germline V gene data show CDR1 as SGHRS and CDR2 as YFSETQ. CDR3 bases: TGCGCCAGCAGTCCCTCGACAGGGGGGGGCACAGATACGCAGTATTTT. Its translation is CASSPSTGGGTDTQYF.

J is TRBJ2-1 and V is TRBV29-1; TRBD2 agrees at 9 bases. This CDR3 comprises 14 residues. Losses at the gene ends were 4 bases for V and 7 bases for J; bases not matched to a gene: 8. The germline gives CDR1 SQVTM, CDR2 ANQGSEA. CDR3 in DNA: TGCAGCGTTGCTGCGACTAGCGGAAGAAATGAGCAGTTCTTC. This translates into CSVAATSGRNEQFF.